This T cell receptor (beta chain) was captured by sequencing in a study of T cell responses to AZD1222 COVID-19 vaccine. The germline gives CDR1 SGHDT, CDR2 YYEEEE. The CDR3 loop spans 14 amino acids. The ends were cut back, 4 bases at V and 0 bases at J, with 11 bases in the middle. Libraries were prepared by immunoSEQ multiplex PCR; TCRdb keeps only in-frame clonotypes and omits some of them. The table has around 120,000 clones, around 92% seen once; the top ten hold about 4.8%. Sequences were derived from peripheral blood, sampled on day 0 of AZD1222 vaccination. The origin of this receptor is an adult in good health. The chain couples TRBV5-6 to TRBJ2-7; D unresolved. The CDR3 protein is CASSDGRYSYEQYF. CDR3 bases: TGTGCCAGCAGCGACGGACGGTACTCCTACGAGCAGTACTTC.